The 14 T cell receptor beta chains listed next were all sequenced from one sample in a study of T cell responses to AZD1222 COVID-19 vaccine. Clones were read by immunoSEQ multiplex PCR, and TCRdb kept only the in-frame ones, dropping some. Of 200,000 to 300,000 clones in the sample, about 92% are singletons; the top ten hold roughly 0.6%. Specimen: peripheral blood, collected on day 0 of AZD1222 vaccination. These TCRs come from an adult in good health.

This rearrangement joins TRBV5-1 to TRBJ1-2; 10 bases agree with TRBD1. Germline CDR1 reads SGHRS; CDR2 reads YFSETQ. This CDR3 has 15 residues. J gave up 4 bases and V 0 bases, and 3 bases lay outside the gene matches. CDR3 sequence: CASSLGQGASYGYTF. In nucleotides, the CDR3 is TGCGCCAGCAGCTTGGGACAGGGGGCGAGCTATGGCTACACCTTC.

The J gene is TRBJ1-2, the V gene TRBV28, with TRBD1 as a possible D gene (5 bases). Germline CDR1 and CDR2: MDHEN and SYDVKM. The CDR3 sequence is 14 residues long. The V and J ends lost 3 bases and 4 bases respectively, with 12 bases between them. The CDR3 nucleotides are TGTGCCAGCAGTTTGTCAAACAGGTTCTATGGCTACACCTTC. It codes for CASSLSNRFYGYTF.

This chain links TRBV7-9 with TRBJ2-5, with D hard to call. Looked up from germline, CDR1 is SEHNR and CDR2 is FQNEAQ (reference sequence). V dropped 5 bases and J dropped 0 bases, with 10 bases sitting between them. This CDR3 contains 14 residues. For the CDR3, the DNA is TGTGCCAGCAGCCTAGAGTTTCACCAAGAGACCCAGTACTTC. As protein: CASSLEFHQETQYF.

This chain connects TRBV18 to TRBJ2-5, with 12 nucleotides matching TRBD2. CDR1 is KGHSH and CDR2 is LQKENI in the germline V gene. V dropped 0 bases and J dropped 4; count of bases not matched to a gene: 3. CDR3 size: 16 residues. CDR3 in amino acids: CASSPPSLAGGETQYF. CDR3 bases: TGTGCCAGCTCACCACCGTCACTAGCGGGGGGAGAGACCCAGTACTTC.

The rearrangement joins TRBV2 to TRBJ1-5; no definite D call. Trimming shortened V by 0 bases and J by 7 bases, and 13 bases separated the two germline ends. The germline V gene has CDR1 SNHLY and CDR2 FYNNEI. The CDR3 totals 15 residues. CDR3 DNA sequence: TGTGCCAGCAGTGAAGCAGACAACCTCGGGCAGCCCCAGCATTTT. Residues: CASSEADNLGQPQHF.

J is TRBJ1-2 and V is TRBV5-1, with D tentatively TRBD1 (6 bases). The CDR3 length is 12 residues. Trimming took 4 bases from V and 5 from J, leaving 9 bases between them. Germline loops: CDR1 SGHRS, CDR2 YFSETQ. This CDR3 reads CASSHGQYGYTF. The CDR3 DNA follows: TGCGCCAGCAGCCATGGACAGTATGGCTACACCTTC. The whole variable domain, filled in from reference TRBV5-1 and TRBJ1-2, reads KAGVTQTPRYLIKTRGQQVTLSCSPISGHRSVSWYQQTPGQGLQFLFEYFSETQRNKGNFPGRFSGRQFSNSRSEMNVSTLELGDSALYLCASSHGQYGYTFGSGTRLTVV.

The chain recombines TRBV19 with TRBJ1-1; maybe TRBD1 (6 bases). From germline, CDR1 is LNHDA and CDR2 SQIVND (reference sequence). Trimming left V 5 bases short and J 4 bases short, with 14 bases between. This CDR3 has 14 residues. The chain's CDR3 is CASSSRGGVTEAFF. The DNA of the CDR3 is TGTGCCAGTAGTTCCAGGGGTGGGGTCACTGAAGCTTTCTTT.

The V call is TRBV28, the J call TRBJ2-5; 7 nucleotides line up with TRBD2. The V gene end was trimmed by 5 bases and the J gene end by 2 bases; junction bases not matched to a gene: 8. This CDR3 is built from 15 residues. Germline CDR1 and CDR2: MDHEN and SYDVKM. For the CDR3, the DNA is TGTGCCAGCAGTGGGTACCTAGCGGCTCAAGAGACCCAGTACTTC. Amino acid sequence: CASSGYLAAQETQYF.

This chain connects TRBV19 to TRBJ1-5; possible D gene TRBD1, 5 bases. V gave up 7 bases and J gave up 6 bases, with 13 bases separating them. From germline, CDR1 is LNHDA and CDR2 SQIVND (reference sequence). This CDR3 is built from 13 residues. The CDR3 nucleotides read TGTGCCAGTACTGAGCAGGGAGGTCAGCCCCAGCATTTT. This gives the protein CASTEQGGQPQHF.

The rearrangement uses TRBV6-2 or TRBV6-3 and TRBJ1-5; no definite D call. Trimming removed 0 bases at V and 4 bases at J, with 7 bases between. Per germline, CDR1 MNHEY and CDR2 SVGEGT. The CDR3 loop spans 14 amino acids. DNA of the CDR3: TGTGCCAGCAGTTACTCCGGGGAGAATCAGCCCCAGCATTTT. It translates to CASSYSGENQPQHF.

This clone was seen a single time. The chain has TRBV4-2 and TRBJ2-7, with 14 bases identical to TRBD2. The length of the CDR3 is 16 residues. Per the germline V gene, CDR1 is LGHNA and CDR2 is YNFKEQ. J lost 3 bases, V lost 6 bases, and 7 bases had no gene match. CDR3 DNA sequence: TGTGCCAGCAGTCTAACGGGGACTAGCGGGAGCTACGAGCAGTACTTC. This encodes CASSLTGTSGSYEQYF.

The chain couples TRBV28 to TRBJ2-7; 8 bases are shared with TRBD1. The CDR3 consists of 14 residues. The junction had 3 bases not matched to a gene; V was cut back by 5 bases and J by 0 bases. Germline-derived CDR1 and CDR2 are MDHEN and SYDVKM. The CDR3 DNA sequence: TGTGCCAGCAGTCGACAGGGGACCTCCTACGAGCAGTACTTC. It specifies CASSRQGTSYEQYF.

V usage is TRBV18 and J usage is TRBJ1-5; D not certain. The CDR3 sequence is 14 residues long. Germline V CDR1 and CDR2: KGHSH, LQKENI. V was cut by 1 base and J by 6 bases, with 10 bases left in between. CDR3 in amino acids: CASSPRRVGQPQHF. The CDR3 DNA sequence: TGTGCCAGCTCACCACGGAGGGTTGGTCAGCCCCAGCATTTT. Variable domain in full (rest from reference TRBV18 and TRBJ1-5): NAGVMQNPRHLVRRRGQEARLRCSPMKGHSHVYWYRQLPEEGLKFMVYLQKENIIDESGMPKERFSAEFPKEGPSILRIQQVVRGDSAAYFCASSPRRVGQPQHFGDGTRLSIL.

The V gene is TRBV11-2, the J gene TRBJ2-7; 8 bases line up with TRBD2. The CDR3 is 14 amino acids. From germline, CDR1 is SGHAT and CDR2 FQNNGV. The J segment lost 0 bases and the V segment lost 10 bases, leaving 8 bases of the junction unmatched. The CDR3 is CATRGSGASYEQYF. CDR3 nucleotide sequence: TGTGCCACCAGAGGTAGCGGGGCCTCCTACGAGCAGTACTTC.